This paragraph covers one T cell receptor (beta chain) sequence. No antigen is known for it. No base quality values were provided; no much bigger clone lies one nucleotide off. Genomic DNA was extracted from sorted cells for sequencing of the TCRbeta CDR3 region. The immunoSEQ Assay was used for sequencing of TCRbeta CDR3 regions. TCRdb took over this immuneACCESS table, retaining in-frame rearrangements with V and J assigned. Such tables are incomplete; in checked studies, under half of the missing clones stem from an unresolved V gene, and the remainder is unexplained. The sample yields tens of thousands of clones; 85% were counted once. The top ten constitute 0.8% to 1% of the sample. This record comes from a study of OX40 agonist ivuxolimab in advanced cancers. Broadly, across the study: Ivuxolimab was an agonistic, fully human IgG2 monoclonal antibody directed against OX40 (CD134), a costimulatory receptor. Of the 50 to 55 dose-escalation patients, hepatocellular carcinoma was present in around 19, melanoma in approximately 15, renal cell carcinoma in 9 and head and neck cancer in 9. Intravenous ivuxolimab was administered to patients every 2 weeks at six dose levels: 0.01, 0.1, 0.3, 1.5, 3 and 10 mg/kg. In the dose-escalation cohort, more than 75% of patients were male, and the mean age was around 60 years, with a range of about 23 to 90. Partial responses occurred in three dose-escalation patients: two with cutaneous melanoma and one with hepatocellular carcinoma. The paper reports the monotherapy dose-escalation portion (N of about 52 patients) of the phase I ivuxolimab trial. Patients were allowed to have had prior anti-PD-1, anti-PD-L1 or anti-CTLA-4 therapy, and around 40% of the dose-escalation patients had previously received checkpoint inhibitors. The purpose of peripheral TCRbeta sequencing was to test whether ivuxolimab changed TCR sequence diversity and led to clonal T-cell expansion.

The trial excluded patients who had a history of autoimmune disease or who were on systemic immunosuppression. Peripheral blood for TCR sequencing was collected from all dose cohorts at baseline, on cycle 4 day 1, and on cycle 7 day 1. Samples came from an open-label, multicenter, first-in-human phase I dose-escalation trial of ivuxolimab. Adults with locally advanced or metastatic melanoma, renal cell, hepatocellular, or head and neck squamous cell carcinoma were enrolled in the trial. Before TCR sequencing, CD4+ T cells and CD8+ T cells from peripheral blood were sorted into separate populations. Paper-wide results and their limitations: At doses from 0.1 to 3.0 mg/kg, clonal expansion was seen in both CD4+ and CD8+ blood T cells between baseline and week 6. The antigen specificity of the clonally expanded peripheral T cells was not determined. After ivuxolimab, more expanded clones were found on average in CD8+ T cells than in CD4+ T cells. In the 0.1-3.0 mg/kg groups, partial responders were among the patients with the lowest normalized peripheral clonal expansion, particularly in CD8+ T cells. Low levels of normalized T-cell clonal expansion were also seen in some patients who did not respond.

CDR1 MNHEY and CDR2 SMNVEV were looked up in the germline V gene (reference sequence). A distance of 23 bases separates the germline ends of V and J, which lose 4 bases and 5 bases respectively. Its CDR3 holds 17 amino acids, cysteine through phenylalanine. Solely the CDR3 DNA is kept, with 51 bases framed from the first base. This sequence uses TRBV27 and TRBJ1-1; TRBD1 is perhaps the D gene, given 5 matching bases. This TCR derives from an adult with an advanced solid tumor such as melanoma, head and neck, liver or kidney cancer. Sample: CD4+ or CD8+ T cells sorted from blood, taken in a trial of the OX40 agonist ivuxolimab. The DNA reads as follows: TGTGCCAGCAGTTCCCGAAAGGGGAGGGGTCAAGGGACTGAAGCTTTCTTT. This gives the protein CASSSRKGRGQGTEAFF.